This T cell receptor beta chain comes out of a study of glioma-infiltrating T cells after dendritic cell vaccination. CDR3 length: 19 residues. V shed 0 bases and J 2 bases; nucleotides not matched to a gene: 11. Germline V gives CDR1 LNHDA, CDR2 SQIVND (reference sequence). Assay: immunoSEQ multiplex PCR; the TCRdb copy retains only in-frame clones and omits some. Of tens of thousands of clones listed, about four fifths are singletons. The chain combines TRBV19 with TRBJ2-4; 9 bases agree with TRBD2. The sample consisted of blood, taken before dendritic cell vaccination. The sequence was collected from a human donor with glioblastoma. The CDR3 sequence is CASSIDRVSGSLTKNIQYF. CDR3 DNA: TGTGCCAGTAGTATAGATCGTGTTAGCGGGAGCCTAACCAAAAACATTCAGTACTTC.